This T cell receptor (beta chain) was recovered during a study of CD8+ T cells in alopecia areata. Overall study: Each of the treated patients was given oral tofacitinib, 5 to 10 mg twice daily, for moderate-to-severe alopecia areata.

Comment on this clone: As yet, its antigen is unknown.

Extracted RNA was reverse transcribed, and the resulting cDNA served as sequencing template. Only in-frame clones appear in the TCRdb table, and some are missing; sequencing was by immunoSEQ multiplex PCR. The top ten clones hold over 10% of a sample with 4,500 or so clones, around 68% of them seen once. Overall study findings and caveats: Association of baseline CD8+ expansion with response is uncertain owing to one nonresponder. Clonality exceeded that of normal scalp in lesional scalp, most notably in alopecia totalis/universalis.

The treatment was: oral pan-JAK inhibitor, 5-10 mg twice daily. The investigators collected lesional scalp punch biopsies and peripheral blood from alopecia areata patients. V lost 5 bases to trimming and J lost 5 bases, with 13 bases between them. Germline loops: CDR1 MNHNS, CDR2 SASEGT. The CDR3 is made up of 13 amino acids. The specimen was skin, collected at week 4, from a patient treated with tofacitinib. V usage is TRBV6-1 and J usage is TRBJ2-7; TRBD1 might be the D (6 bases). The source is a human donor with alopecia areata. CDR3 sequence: CASSFTGIHEQYF. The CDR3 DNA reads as TGTGCCAGCAGTTTCACAGGGATTCACGAGCAGTACTTC.